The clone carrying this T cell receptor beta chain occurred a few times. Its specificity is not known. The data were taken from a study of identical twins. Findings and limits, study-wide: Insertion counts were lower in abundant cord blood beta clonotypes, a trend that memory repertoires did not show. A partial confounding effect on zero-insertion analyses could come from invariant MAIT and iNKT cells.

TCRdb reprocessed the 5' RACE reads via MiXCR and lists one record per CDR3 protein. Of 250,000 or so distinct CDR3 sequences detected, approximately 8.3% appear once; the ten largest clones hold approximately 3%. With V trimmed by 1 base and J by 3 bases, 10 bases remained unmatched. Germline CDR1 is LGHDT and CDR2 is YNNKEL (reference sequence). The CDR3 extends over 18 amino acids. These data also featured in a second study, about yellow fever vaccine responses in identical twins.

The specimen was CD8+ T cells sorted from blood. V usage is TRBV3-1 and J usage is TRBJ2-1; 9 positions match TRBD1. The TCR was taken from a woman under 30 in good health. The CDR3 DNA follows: TGTGCCAGCAGCCAAGGGAAGCGGGACAGGGCCCACTACAATGAGCAGTTCTTC. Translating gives CASSQGKRDRAHYNEQFF.